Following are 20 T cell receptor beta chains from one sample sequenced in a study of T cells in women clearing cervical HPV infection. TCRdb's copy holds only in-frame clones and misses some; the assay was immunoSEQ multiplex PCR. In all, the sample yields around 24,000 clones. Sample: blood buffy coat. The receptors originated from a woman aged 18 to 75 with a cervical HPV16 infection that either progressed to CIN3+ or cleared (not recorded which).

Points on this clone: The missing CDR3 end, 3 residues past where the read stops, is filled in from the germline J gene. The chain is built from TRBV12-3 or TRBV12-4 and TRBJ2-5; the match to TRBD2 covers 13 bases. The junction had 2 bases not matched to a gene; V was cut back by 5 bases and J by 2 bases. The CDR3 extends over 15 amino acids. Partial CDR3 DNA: TGTGCCAGCAGTGGACTAGCGGGGGTTCAAGAGACC. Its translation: CASSGLAGVQET. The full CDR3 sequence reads CASSGLAGVQETQYF.

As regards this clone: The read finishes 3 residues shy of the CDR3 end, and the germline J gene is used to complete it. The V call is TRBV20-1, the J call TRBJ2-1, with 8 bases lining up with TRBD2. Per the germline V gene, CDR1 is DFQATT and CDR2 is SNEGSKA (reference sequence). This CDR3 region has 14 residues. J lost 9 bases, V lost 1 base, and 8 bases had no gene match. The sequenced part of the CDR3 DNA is TGCAGTGCTAGAGTCCCGGGACTAGGAGGTGAG. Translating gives CSARVPGLGGE. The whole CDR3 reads CSARVPGLGGEQFF.

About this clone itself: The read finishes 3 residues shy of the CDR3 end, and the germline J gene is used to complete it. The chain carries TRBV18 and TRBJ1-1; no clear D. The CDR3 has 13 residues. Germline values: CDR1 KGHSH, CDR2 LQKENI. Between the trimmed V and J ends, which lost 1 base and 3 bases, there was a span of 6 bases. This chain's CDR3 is CASSPQGYTEAFF. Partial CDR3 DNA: TGTGCCAGCTCACCACAGGGCTACACTGAA.

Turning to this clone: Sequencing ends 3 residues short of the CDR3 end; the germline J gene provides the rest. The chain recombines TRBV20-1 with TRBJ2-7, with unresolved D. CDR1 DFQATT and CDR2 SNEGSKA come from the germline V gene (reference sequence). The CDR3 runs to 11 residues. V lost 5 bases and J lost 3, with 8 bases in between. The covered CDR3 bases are TGCAGTGCTGAACTCCTCTACGAG. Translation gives CSAELLYE. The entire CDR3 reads CSAELLYEQYF.

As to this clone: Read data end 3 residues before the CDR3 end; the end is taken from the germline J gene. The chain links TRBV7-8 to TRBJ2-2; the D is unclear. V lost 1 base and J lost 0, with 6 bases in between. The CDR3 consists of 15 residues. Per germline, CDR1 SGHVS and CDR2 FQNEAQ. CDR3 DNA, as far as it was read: TGTGCCAGCAGCTTAGTCGCAGCGAACACCGGGGAG. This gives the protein CASSLVAANTGE. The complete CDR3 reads CASSLVAANTGELFF.

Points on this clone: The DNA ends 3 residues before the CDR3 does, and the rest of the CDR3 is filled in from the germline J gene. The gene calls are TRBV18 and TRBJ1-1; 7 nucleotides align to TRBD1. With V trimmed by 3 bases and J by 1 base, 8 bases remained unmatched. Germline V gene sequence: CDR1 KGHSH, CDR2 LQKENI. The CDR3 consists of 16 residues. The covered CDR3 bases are TGTGCCAGCTCACCTCCCGACAGGGTGGCGAACACTGAA. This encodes CASSPPDRVANTE. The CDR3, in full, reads CASSPPDRVANTEAFF.

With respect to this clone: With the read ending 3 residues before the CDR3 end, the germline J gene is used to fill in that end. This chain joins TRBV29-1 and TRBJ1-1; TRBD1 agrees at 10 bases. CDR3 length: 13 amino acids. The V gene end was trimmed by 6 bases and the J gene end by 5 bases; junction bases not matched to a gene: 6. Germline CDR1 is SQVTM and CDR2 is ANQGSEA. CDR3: CSVSGQGRTEAFF. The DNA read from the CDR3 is TGCAGCGTGTCGGGACAGGGGAGAACTGAA.

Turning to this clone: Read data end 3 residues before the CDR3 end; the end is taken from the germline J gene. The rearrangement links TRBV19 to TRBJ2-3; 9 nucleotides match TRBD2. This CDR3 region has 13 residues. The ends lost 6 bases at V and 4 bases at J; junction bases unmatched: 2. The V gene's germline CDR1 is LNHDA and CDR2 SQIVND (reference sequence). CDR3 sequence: CASRGLASDTQYF. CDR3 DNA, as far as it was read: TGTGCCAGTAGGGGACTAGCATCAGATACG.

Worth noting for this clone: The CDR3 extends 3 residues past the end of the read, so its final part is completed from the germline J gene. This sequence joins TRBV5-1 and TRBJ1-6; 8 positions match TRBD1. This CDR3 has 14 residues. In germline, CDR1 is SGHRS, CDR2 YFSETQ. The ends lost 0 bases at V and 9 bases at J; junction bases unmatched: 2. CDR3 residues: CASSLAGQGSPLHF. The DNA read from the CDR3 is TGCGCCAGCAGCTTGGCCGGACAGGGTTCACCC.

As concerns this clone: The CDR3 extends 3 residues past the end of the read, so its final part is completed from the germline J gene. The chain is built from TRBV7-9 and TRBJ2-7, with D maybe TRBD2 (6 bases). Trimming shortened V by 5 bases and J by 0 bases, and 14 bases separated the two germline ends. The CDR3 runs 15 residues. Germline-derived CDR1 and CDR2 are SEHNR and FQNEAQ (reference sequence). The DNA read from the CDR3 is TGTGCCAGCAGCCCAACGGGACTGCTCTCCTACGAG. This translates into CASSPTGLLSYE. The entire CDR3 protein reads CASSPTGLLSYEQYF.

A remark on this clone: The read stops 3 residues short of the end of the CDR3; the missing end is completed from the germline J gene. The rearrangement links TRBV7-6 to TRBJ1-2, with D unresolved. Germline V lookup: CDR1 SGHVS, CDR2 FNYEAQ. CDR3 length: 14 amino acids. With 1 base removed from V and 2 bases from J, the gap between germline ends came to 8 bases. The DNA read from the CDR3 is TGTGCCAGCAGCTTAGTGGACTCAAACTATGGC. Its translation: CASSLVDSNYG. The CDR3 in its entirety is CASSLVDSNYGYTF.

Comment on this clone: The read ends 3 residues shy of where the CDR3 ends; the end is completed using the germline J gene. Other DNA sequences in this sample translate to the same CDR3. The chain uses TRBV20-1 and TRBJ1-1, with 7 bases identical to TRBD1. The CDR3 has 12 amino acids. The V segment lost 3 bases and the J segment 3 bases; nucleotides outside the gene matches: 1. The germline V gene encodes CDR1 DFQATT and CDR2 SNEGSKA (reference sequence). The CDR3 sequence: CSARGTDTEAFF. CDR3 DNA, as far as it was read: TGCAGTGCTAGGGGGACAGACACTGAA.

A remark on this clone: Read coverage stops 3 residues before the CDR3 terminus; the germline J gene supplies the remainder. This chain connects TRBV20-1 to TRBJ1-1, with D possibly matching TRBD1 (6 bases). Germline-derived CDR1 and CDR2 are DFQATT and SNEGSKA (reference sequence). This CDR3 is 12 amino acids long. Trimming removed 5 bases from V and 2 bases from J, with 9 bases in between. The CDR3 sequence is CSAAQGNTEAFF. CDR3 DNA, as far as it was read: TGCAGTGCTGCACAGGGAAACACTGAA.

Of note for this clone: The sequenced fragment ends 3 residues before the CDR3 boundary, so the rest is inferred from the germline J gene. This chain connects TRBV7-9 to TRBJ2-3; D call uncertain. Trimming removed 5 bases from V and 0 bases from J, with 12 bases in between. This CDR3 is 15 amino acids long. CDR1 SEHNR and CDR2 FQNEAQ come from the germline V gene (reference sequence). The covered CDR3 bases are TGTGCCAGCAGCCCACAATCGACTAGCACAGATACG. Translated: CASSPQSTSTDT. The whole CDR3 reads CASSPQSTSTDTQYF.

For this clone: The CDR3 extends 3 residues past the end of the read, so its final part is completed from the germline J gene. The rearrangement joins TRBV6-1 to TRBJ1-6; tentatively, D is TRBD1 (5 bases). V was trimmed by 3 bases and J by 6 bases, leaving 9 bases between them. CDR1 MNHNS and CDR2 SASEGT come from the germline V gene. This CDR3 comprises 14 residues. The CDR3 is CASSDQGGNSPLHF. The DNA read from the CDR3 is TGTGCCAGCAGTGATCAGGGAGGTAATTCACCC.

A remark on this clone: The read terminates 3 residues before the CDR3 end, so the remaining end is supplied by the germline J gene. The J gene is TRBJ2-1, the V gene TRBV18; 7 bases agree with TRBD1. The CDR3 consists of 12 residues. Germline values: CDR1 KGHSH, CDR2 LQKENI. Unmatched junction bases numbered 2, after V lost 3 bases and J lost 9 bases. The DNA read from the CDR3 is TGTGCCAGCTCACCCGACAGGGCTGAG. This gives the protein CASSPDRAE. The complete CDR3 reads CASSPDRAEQFF. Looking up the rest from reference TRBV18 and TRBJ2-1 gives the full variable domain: NAGVMQNPRHLVRRRGQEARLRCSPMKGHSHVYWYRQLPEEGLKFMVYLQKENIIDESGMPKERFSAEFPKEGPSILRIQQVVRGDSAAYFCASSPDRAEQFFGPGTRLTVL.

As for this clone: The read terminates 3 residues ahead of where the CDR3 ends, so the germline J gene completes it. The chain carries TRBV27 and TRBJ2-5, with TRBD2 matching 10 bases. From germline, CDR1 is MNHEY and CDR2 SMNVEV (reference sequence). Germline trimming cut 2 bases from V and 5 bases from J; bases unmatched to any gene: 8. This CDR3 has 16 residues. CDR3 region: CASSLRGAGGQETQYF. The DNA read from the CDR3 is TGTGCCAGCAGTTTACGGGGAGCGGGGGGGCAGGAGACC.

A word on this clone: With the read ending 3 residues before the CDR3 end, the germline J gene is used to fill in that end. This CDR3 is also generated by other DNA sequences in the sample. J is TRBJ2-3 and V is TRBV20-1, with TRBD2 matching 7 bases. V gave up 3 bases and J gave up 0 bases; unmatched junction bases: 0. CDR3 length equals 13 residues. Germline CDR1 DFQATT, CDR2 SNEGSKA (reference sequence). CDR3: CSASGGSTDTQYF. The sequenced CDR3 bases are TGCAGTGCTAGCGGGGGGAGCACAGATACG.

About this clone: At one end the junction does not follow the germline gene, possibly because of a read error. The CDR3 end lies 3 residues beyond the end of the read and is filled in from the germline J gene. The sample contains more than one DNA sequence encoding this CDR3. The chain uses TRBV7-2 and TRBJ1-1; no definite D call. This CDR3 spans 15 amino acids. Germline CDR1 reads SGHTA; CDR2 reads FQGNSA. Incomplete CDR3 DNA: TGTGCCAGCAGCGGCGCCCCGACAATGAACACTGAG. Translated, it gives CASSGAPTMNTE. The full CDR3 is CASSGAPTMNTEAFF.

CDR3 DNA, as far as it was read: TGTGCCACCAGGGGGGCGGGAGCTCAGCCC. It yields the protein CATRGAGAQP. The whole CDR3 protein is CATRGAGAQPQHF. The V call is TRBV2, the J call TRBJ1-5; 7 positions agree with TRBD1. Coverage ceases 3 residues before the CDR3 finishes, and the germline J gene fills in the end. Trimming at V came to 10 bases and at J to 6 bases, leaving 9 bases not matched to a gene. The CDR3 is 13 residues long. Germline V CDR1 and CDR2: SNHLY, FYNNEI.